This entry concerns a single T cell receptor (beta chain). Recruitment covered about two dozen US areas and drew participants whose ages spanned roughly 18 to 89 years. Clinical history as reported by participants underpinned cohort assignment. Recovered participants had two consecutive negative NP/OP PCR tests, healthcare professional clearance, or symptom resolution. Assay used: immunoSEQ multiplex PCR; TCRdb lists only in-frame clones, some missing. The data show 150,000 or so clones, with about four fifths seen just once and 15% to 20% held by the top ten. This entry comes from a study of blood T cell repertoires in COVID-19. Turning to the study itself: The United States, Italy and Spain provided the acute and convalescent COVID-19 samples.

The TCR originated in a man aged 60 to 75 who had recovered from COVID-19. Material for sequencing was PBMCs or T cells enriched from blood (not recorded which).

This CDR3 reads CASSPSGRAYEQYF. The CDR3 nucleotides are TGTGCCAGTAGTCCTAGCGGGAGAGCCTACGAGCAGTACTTC. This chain joins TRBV19 and TRBJ2-7; TRBD2 aligns across 10 bases. CDR1 LNHDA and CDR2 SQIVND come from the germline V gene (reference sequence). CDR3 length equals 14 residues. J gave up 2 bases and V 5 bases, and 3 bases lay outside the gene matches.